One and the same sample provided the 10 T cell receptor beta chains below, sequenced in a study of OX40 agonist ivuxolimab in advanced cancers. Repertoires were generated with immunoSEQ multiplex PCR, while TCRdb's copy carries only in-frame clones and drops some. This table has 77,000 or so clones, roughly 88% appearing once. The sample consisted of CD4+ or CD8+ T cells sorted from blood, taken in a trial of the OX40 agonist ivuxolimab. The receptor set was obtained from an adult with an advanced solid tumor such as melanoma, head and neck, liver or kidney cancer.

About this clone: The sample has other DNA sequences that encode this CDR3 too. The rearrangement uses TRBV19 and TRBJ2-1, with TRBD2 as a possible D gene (5 bases). The germline V and J ends were trimmed by 3 bases and 1 base, with 7 bases remaining between them. Germline CDR1 and CDR2: LNHDA and SQIVND (reference sequence). The CDR3 length is 14 residues. The CDR3 spells CASSIGVSYNEQFF. In DNA, the CDR3 is TGTGCCAGTAGTATCGGGGTTTCCTACAATGAGCAGTTCTTC.

The rearrangement links TRBV28 to TRBJ2-7; 9 bases are shared with TRBD1. The length of the CDR3 is 14 residues. Germline trimming cut 5 bases from V and 2 bases from J; bases unmatched to any gene: 4. CDR1 MDHEN and CDR2 SYDVKM come from the germline V gene. The CDR3 nucleotides read TGTGCCAGCAGTCCCTGGGACAGGGCCTACGAGCAGTACTTC. Encoded protein: CASSPWDRAYEQYF.

The V gene is TRBV9, the J gene TRBJ1-2; D is undetermined. The CDR3 extends over 14 amino acids. Deletions cut 4 bases from V and 6 bases from J, with 16 bases between. Per the germline V gene, CDR1 is SGDLS and CDR2 is YYNGEE. DNA for the CDR3: TGTGCCAGCAGCCGTAGAGTGGTCGGTCATGGCTACACCTTC. As protein: CASSRRVVGHGYTF.

This rearrangement joins TRBV20-1 to TRBJ2-7; D is tentatively TRBD1 or TRBD2 (5 bases each). This CDR3 contains 11 residues. Germline V gene data show CDR1 as DFQATT and CDR2 as SNEGSKA (reference sequence). Trimming stripped 5 bases from V and 5 bases from J, with 10 bases between. The CDR3 loop reads CSASGHHEQYF. The CDR3 DNA reads TGCAGTGCTTCGGGGCATCACGAGCAGTACTTC.

This rearrangement joins TRBV7-2 to TRBJ2-5; D ambiguous. CDR3 size: 13 residues. Germline assignment: CDR1 SGHTA and CDR2 FQGNSA. Deletions cut 3 bases from V and 5 bases from J, with 10 bases between. CDR3 protein: CASSLARSETQYF. CDR3 bases: TGTGCCAGCAGCTTGGCCAGATCCGAGACCCAGTACTTC.

In its sample, this clone was seen a few times. The chain couples TRBV19 to TRBJ2-2; no clear D. The CDR3 has 13 amino acids. The germline V gene has CDR1 LNHDA and CDR2 SQIVND (reference sequence). Trimming removed 7 bases at V and 8 bases at J, with 14 bases between. CDR3 sequence (DNA): TGTGCCAGTACTCCATCAGGATTTGGGGAGCTGTTTTTT. Protein sequence: CASTPSGFGELFF. The complete variable domain, with remaining parts taken from reference TRBV19 and TRBJ2-2, reads DGGITQSPKYLFRKEGQNVTLSCEQNLNHDAMYWYRQDPGQGLRLIYYSQIVNDFQKGDIAEGYSVSREKKESFPLTVTSAQKNPTAFYLCASTPSGFGELFFGEGSRLTVL.

Only one count was recorded for this clone. The rearrangement joins TRBV9 to TRBJ2-1; 9 positions agree with TRBD2. CDR3 length: 15 amino acids. Germline loops: CDR1 SGDLS, CDR2 YYNGEE. V shed 2 bases, J shed 7 bases, and the junction held 7 bases outside the gene matches. CDR3: CASSVGLATGNEQFF. In nucleotides, the CDR3 is TGTGCCAGCAGCGTCGGACTAGCGACGGGGAATGAGCAGTTCTTC.

The V and J genes are TRBV19 and TRBJ2-4, with D possibly being TRBD2 (7 bases). V was trimmed by 7 bases and J by 5 bases, leaving 15 bases between them. The CDR3 totals 14 residues. Per the germline V gene, CDR1 is LNHDA and CDR2 is SQIVND (reference sequence). CDR3 nucleotides: TGTGCCAGTACCTACCCGGGGGGCCAAAACATTCAGTACTTC. Translated: CASTYPGGQNIQYF.

The V and J genes are TRBV6-6 and TRBJ1-2, with 7 bases fitting TRBD1. Germline CDR1 reads MNHNY; CDR2 reads SVGAGI (reference sequence). CDR3 length equals 14 residues. The ends lost 2 bases at V and 7 bases at J; junction bases unmatched: 7. CDR3 loop: CASSYGSTGFGYTF. Here the CDR3 DNA reads TGTGCCAGCAGTTACGGATCGACAGGGTTTGGCTACACCTTC.

CDR3 bases: TGTGCCAGCAGTTATAAGGGTTACTATGGCTACACCTTC. Protein: CASSYKGYYGYTF. This rearrangement joins TRBV6-5 to TRBJ1-2; D is ambiguous. The germline V and J ends were trimmed by 3 bases and 3 bases, with 8 bases remaining between them. The CDR3 has 13 amino acids. Per germline, CDR1 MNHEY and CDR2 SVGAGI.